This TCR beta chain was observed in a study of T cells in Graves' hyperthyroidism and ophthalmopathy. Study observations and caveats: Blood also carried most thyroid clonotypes expanded above 0.001.

Graves' hyperthyroidism is called stable when ophthalmopathy does not progress within 18 months. Uncontrolled infection, other autoimmune disease, pregnancy and lactation each barred patients from inclusion. Diagnostic decisions used clinical symptoms, serum thyroxine and TRAb, thyroid ultrasound and orbital computed tomography. The length of the CDR3 is 15 residues. The V and J ends lost 1 base and 0 bases, in that order; junction bases with no gene match: 3. CDR1 is SGHTA and CDR2 is FQGTGA in the germline V gene. RNA transcripts yielded amplified TCR beta CDR3 regions. TCR CDR3 regions were first amplified by RT-PCR with HTBI primers. TCRdb re-derived calls from the multiplex PCR reads in MiXCR, one entry per CDR3 protein. The sample has under 400,000 distinct CDR3 sequences; approximately 13% are singletons. In this sample, this clonotype turned up many times. Its antigen is as yet unknown.

The receptor's source is a woman aged 18-29 years with Graves' hyperthyroidism. The sequenced material came from blood. J is TRBJ2-7 and V is TRBV7-3; 7 bases match TRBD2. The CDR3 reads CASSLRASGSYEQYF. The DNA of the CDR3 is TGTGCCAGCAGCTTAAGGGCTAGCGGCTCCTACGAGCAGTACTTC.